The 28 T cell receptor beta chains listed next were all sequenced from one sample in a study of blood T cell repertoires in COVID-19. Data came from immunoSEQ multiplex PCR; TCRdb stores just in-frame clones and leaves some out. The table shows about 160,000 clones, with roughly 87% occurring only once. The sequencing sample was made of PBMCs or T cells enriched from blood (not recorded which). These receptor sequences come from a woman aged 45 to 65 who had recovered from COVID-19.

V and J are TRBV5-1 and TRBJ2-7, with 7 bases lining up with TRBD1. This CDR3 spans 15 amino acids. Germline CDR1 reads SGHRS; CDR2 reads YFSETQ. Trimming at V came to 3 bases and at J to 1 base, leaving 7 bases not matched to a gene. The CDR3 protein is CASSSQGSGSYEQYF. The CDR3 DNA is TGCGCCAGCAGCTCACAGGGGTCTGGGTCCTACGAGCAGTACTTC.

The chain couples TRBV19 to TRBJ2-1, with 8 bases fitting TRBD2. The CDR3 consists of 15 residues. Germline loops: CDR1 LNHDA, CDR2 SQIVND (reference sequence). With V trimmed by 8 bases and J by 6 bases, 12 bases remained unmatched. CDR3 nucleotides: TGTGCCAGTCAGAGTCGTCTAGCGGGTTTCAATGAGCAGTTCTTC. It encodes CASQSRLAGFNEQFF.

The V gene is TRBV7-9, the J gene TRBJ2-7, with 14 bases lining up with TRBD2. With 3 bases clipped from V and 7 bases from J, the junction kept 5 bases outside the gene matches. Germline V lookup: CDR1 SEHNR, CDR2 FQNEAQ (reference sequence). CDR3 size: 15 residues. The DNA for the CDR3 is TGTGCCAGCAGCTTGGGACTAGCGGGAGTGGGGGAGCAGTACTTC. This sequence encodes CASSLGLAGVGEQYF.

The chain has TRBV30 and TRBJ1-6; 7 nucleotides align to TRBD1. Germline V gene sequence: CDR1 GTSNPN, CDR2 SVGIG (reference sequence). With 1 base clipped from V and 7 bases from J, the junction kept 13 bases outside the gene matches. The CDR3 is 17 amino acids. CDR3 in DNA: TGTGCCTGGAGTGCCTACTCCGGGACAGCGACAAATTCACCCCTCCACTTT. Its protein is CAWSAYSGTATNSPLHF.

The CDR3 DNA sequence: TGTGCCAGCAGTGACCGGGACAGGGATAATGAAAAACTGTTTTTT. This encodes CASSDRDRDNEKLFF. The chain recombines TRBV2 with TRBJ1-4, with TRBD1 matching 9 bases. The CDR3 has 15 residues. Per the germline V gene, CDR1 is SNHLY and CDR2 is FYNNEI. V lost 3 bases and J lost 4; bases outside the gene matches: 3.

The V call is TRBV6-1, the J call TRBJ2-1; possible D gene TRBD2, 6 bases. V was shortened by 6 bases and J by 1 base, with 13 bases between the two germline ends. Per the germline V gene, CDR1 is MNHNS and CDR2 is SASEGT. The CDR3 totals 15 residues. The CDR3 bases are TGTGCCAGCAGACACCCGGGACTGTCCTACAATGAGCAGTTCTTC. Translated, it gives CASRHPGLSYNEQFF.

V usage is TRBV11-2 and J usage is TRBJ2-7, with a tentative D call TRBD1 (6 bases). V was cut by 9 bases and J by 0 bases, with 12 bases left in between. Looked up from germline, CDR1 is SGHAT and CDR2 is FQNNGV. The CDR3 is 13 residues long. CDR3 in DNA: TGTGCCAGTGGAACAGGGCCCTCCTACGAGCAGTACTTC. It specifies CASGTGPSYEQYF.

The chain has TRBV10-1 and TRBJ2-7, with TRBD1 as a possible D gene (5 bases). This CDR3 spans 11 amino acids. The germline V and J ends were trimmed by 5 bases and 5 bases, with 7 bases remaining between them. Germline-derived CDR1 and CDR2 are WNHNN and SYGVQD (reference sequence). CDR3 coding DNA: TGCGCCAGCAGTTCAGGGCACGAGCAGTACTTC. Translated, it gives CASSSGHEQYF.

This chain joins TRBV10-1 and TRBJ2-5; the match to TRBD2 covers 11 bases. Germline CDR1 is WNHNN and CDR2 is SYGVQD (reference sequence). This CDR3 has 18 amino acids. The trim removed 3 bases at V and 2 bases at J, leaving 11 bases unmatched. Here the CDR3 reads CASSDPLAGGRTQETQYF. CDR3 sequence (DNA): TGCGCCAGCAGTGACCCCCTAGCGGGAGGACGGACTCAAGAGACCCAGTACTTC.

This clone has only a few counts. V is TRBV2 and J is TRBJ1-2; the match to TRBD1 covers 7 bases. The CDR3 covers 13 residues. After removal of 6 bases from V and 2 bases from J, the junction contained 3 bases not matched to a gene. CDR1 SNHLY and CDR2 FYNNEI come from the germline V gene. The CDR3, as DNA: TGTGCCAGCAGACCGGGACAGAACTATGGCTACACCTTC. Translation: CASRPGQNYGYTF.

The chain recombines TRBV11-2 with TRBJ2-1; tentative D call: TRBD2 (6 bases). Deletions cut 5 bases from V and 6 bases from J, with 17 bases between. Germline CDR1 SGHAT, CDR2 FQNNGV. The CDR3 runs 15 residues. The CDR3 spells CASSPLGIGGNEQFF. The CDR3 nucleotides read TGTGCCAGCAGCCCCCTGGGAATCGGGGGCAATGAGCAGTTCTTC.

This chain joins TRBV6-5 and TRBJ1-5, with TRBD1 matching 8 bases. From germline, CDR1 is MNHEY and CDR2 SVGAGI. The CDR3 spans 14 residues. V shed 6 bases, J shed 0 bases, and the junction held 1 base outside the gene matches. The CDR3 DNA follows: TGTGCCAGCAGACAGGGGGGTAGCAATCAGCCCCAGCATTTT. This codes for CASRQGGSNQPQHF.

The chain couples TRBV19 to TRBJ2-7, with 9 nucleotides matching TRBD1. Germline CDR1 LNHDA, CDR2 SQIVND (reference sequence). There are 14 residues in the CDR3. V gave up 6 bases and J gave up 0 bases; unmatched junction bases: 3. The CDR3 coding sequence is TGTGCCAGTAGCTTGACAGGGGGCTCCTACGAGCAGTACTTC. It specifies CASSLTGGSYEQYF.

The genes are TRBV27 and TRBJ1-5, with D unclear. The CDR3 totals 15 residues. Germline V CDR1 and CDR2: MNHEY, SMNVEV (reference sequence). The V end lost 5 bases, the J end lost 0 bases, and 11 bases lay between the germline ends. CDR3 DNA sequence: TGTGCCAGCAGTCCCGGGTATAATAGCAATCAGCCCCAGCATTTT. Its translation is CASSPGYNSNQPQHF.

The chain links TRBV6-5 to TRBJ2-1, with 9 nucleotides matching TRBD2. Germline V CDR1 and CDR2: MNHEY, SVGAGI. V lost 8 bases and J lost 16; bases outside the gene matches: 15. The CDR3 loop spans 13 amino acids. The chain's CDR3 is CASDPFTGTSFFF. The DNA for the CDR3 is TGTGCCAGCGACCCTTTTACCGGGACTAGCTTCTTCTTC.

This chain uses TRBV6-5 with TRBJ1-3; 10 positions agree with TRBD1. This CDR3 is 15 amino acids long. Germline CDR1 is MNHEY and CDR2 is SVGAGI. Trimming took 6 bases from V and 2 from J; bases not matched to a gene: 4. The CDR3 bases are TGTGCCAGCAGCCGCGGACAGGGGGCTGGAAACACCATATATTTT. It encodes CASSRGQGAGNTIYF.

The chain combines TRBV5-5 with TRBJ1-2; 9 nucleotides align to TRBD1. The CDR3 is 15 amino acids. The V and J ends lost 0 bases and 2 bases, in that order; junction bases with no gene match: 2. The germline V gene encodes CDR1 SGHKS and CDR2 YYEKEE (reference sequence). CDR3 residues: CASSLAQGANYGYTF. The CDR3 DNA is TGTGCCAGCAGCTTGGCACAGGGGGCGAACTATGGCTACACCTTC.

The chain is built from TRBV4-1 and TRBJ1-1; tentatively, D is TRBD1 (6 bases). This CDR3 contains 15 residues. V was clipped by 1 base and J by 1 base, with 10 bases between them. Germline lookup yields CDR1 MGHRA and CDR2 YSYEKL. The CDR3 bases are TGCGCCAGCAGCCAAGGACAGGCGACGAACACTGAAGCTTTCTTT. Its protein is CASSQGQATNTEAFF.

This rearrangement joins TRBV6-5 to TRBJ2-1, with D maybe TRBD1 (5 bases). This CDR3 contains 15 residues. The germline V gene has CDR1 MNHEY and CDR2 SVGAGI. V shed 7 bases and J shed 6 bases, with 19 bases lying between them. The CDR3 protein is CASTRAGSVINEQFF. CDR3 coding DNA: TGTGCCAGCACCAGGGCCGGTTCGGTCATCAATGAGCAGTTCTTC.

The gene calls are TRBV7-9 and TRBJ1-1; tentatively, D is TRBD1 (5 bases). Germline CDR1 reads SEHNR; CDR2 reads FQNEAQ (reference sequence). V was cut by 1 base and J by 1 base, with 13 bases left in between. The CDR3 consists of 16 residues. The CDR3 here is CASSLVQGYSNTEAFF. The CDR3 DNA is TGTGCCAGCAGCTTAGTCCAGGGCTACTCGAACACTGAAGCTTTCTTT.

J is TRBJ2-2 and V is TRBV7-2; tentative D call: TRBD1 (5 bases). Germline V gene sequence: CDR1 SGHTA, CDR2 FQGNSA. The CDR3 covers 16 residues. Deletions cut 3 bases from V and 0 bases from J, with 11 bases between. CDR3 nucleotide sequence: TGTGCCAGCAGCTTGTTTTGGGGCCCGAACACCGGGGAGCTGTTTTTT. Amino acid sequence: CASSLFWGPNTGELFF.

V usage is TRBV6-2 or TRBV6-3 and J usage is TRBJ1-1; the match to TRBD1 covers 7 bases. This CDR3 is built from 14 residues. The ends lost 4 bases at V and 5 bases at J; junction bases unmatched: 7. CDR1 and CDR2 (germline): MNHEY, SVGEGT. Written as DNA, the CDR3 is TGTGCCAGCAGTTCCCACACAGGGGTGACTGAAGCTTTCTTT. This encodes CASSSHTGVTEAFF.

This clone was recorded once. The V and J genes are TRBV4-1 and TRBJ2-1; D possibly corresponds to TRBD2 (6 bases). CDR1 is MGHRA, CDR2 YSYEKL, per germline. The CDR3 totals 16 residues. V was shortened by 1 base and J by 7 bases, with 17 bases between the two germline ends. CDR3 loop: CASSQGGVAAGNEQFF. Here the CDR3 DNA reads TGCGCCAGCAGCCAAGGGGGAGTAGCGGCCGGGAATGAGCAGTTCTTC.

The rearrangement joins TRBV4-1 to TRBJ1-2; 10 nucleotides line up with TRBD1. The trim removed 0 bases at V and 7 bases at J, leaving 8 bases unmatched. Germline CDR1 and CDR2: MGHRA and YSYEKL. The CDR3 contains 16 residues. CDR3 in DNA: TGCGCCAGCAGCCAAGAAGGGACAGGGGCGGGGGGTGGCTACACCTTC. This codes for CASSQEGTGAGGGYTF.

The chain recombines TRBV15 with TRBJ1-5, with 7 bases aligning to TRBD1. Looked up from germline, CDR1 is LNHNV and CDR2 is YYDKDF (reference sequence). Trimming cost V 0 bases and J 5 bases; bases outside gene matches: 10. There are 17 residues in the CDR3. As DNA, the CDR3 is TGTGCCACCAGCAGAGATCAACTCAAGGGGGCCCATCAGCCCCAGCATTTT. Protein product: CATSRDQLKGAHQPQHF.

The chain couples TRBV7-3 to TRBJ2-3, with a possible D match to TRBD1 (6 bases). V lost 5 bases, J lost 2 bases, and 14 bases lay in between. CDR1 is SGHTA and CDR2 is FQGTGA in the germline V gene. CDR3 length equals 15 residues. This CDR3 reads CASSPDSLVTDTQYF. For the CDR3, the DNA is TGTGCCAGCAGCCCGGACAGCCTGGTCACAGATACGCAGTATTTT.

The chain is built from TRBV28 and TRBJ2-7; TRBD1 agrees at 9 bases. Trimming at V came to 8 bases and at J to 5 bases, leaving 19 bases not matched to a gene. Germline V lookup: CDR1 MDHEN, CDR2 SYDVKM. The CDR3 length is 17 residues. Here the CDR3 DNA reads TGTGCCAGCGAATTCGGGGAACCGGGACAGGGTTTCCACGAGCAGTACTTC. Its protein is CASEFGEPGQGFHEQYF.

This sequence joins TRBV4-1 and TRBJ2-7, with 10 positions matching TRBD2. Germline V gene sequence: CDR1 MGHRA, CDR2 YSYEKL. With 1 base clipped from V and 1 base from J, the junction kept 16 bases outside the gene matches. CDR3 length: 20 amino acids. The CDR3 reads CASSQVISGRILQRSYEQYF. The CDR3 region has the DNA TGCGCCAGCAGCCAAGTCATTAGCGGGAGGATTCTACAGAGGTCCTACGAGCAGTACTTC.